The next 8 T cell receptor beta chains were all read from a single sample in a study of blood T cell repertoires in COVID-19. Here immunoSEQ multiplex PCR was the method, and the copy in TCRdb shows in-frame clones only, minus some. Counted here are 140,000 or so clones, just under 90% occurring once; the ten biggest clones make up 8.6%. Sequencing was carried out using peripheral blood. These receptors were taken from a woman in her forties or fifties with active or convalescent COVID-19.

The chain joins TRBV11-1 to TRBJ1-6, with 7 positions matching TRBD1. CDR1 is SGHAT, CDR2 FQDESV, per germline (reference sequence). This CDR3 contains 12 residues. V trimming: 2 bases; J trimming: 18 bases; junction bases outside the gene matches: 7. Here the CDR3 reads CASSLTRDSAHF. The CDR3, as DNA: TGTGCCAGCAGCTTAACCCGGGACAGTGCCCACTTT.

The rearrangement links TRBV27 to TRBJ1-1, with no clear D. V was shortened by 0 bases and J by 3 bases, with 11 bases between the two germline ends. The germline CDR1 and CDR2 sequences are MNHEY and SMNVEV (reference sequence). This CDR3 contains 15 residues. The CDR3 DNA follows: TGTGCCAGCAGTTTATCCCCAGGAATGGACACTGAAGCTTTCTTT. It specifies CASSLSPGMDTEAFF.

This clone occurred a few times. V gene TRBV2 combines with J gene TRBJ2-7; TRBD1 matches at 7 bases. The CDR3 is 16 residues long. V dropped 6 bases and J dropped 6; count of bases not matched to a gene: 17. CDR1 is SNHLY and CDR2 is FYNNEI in the germline V gene. CDR3 region: CASRNNRGQTRVEQYF. CDR3 coding DNA: TGTGCCAGCAGGAACAACAGGGGCCAAACAAGGGTCGAGCAGTACTTC.

The genes are TRBV4-1 and TRBJ2-1, with TRBD2 identical over 15 bases. V shed 2 bases and J 9 bases; nucleotides not matched to a gene: 8. Germline lookup yields CDR1 MGHRA and CDR2 YSYEKL. This CDR3 has 17 amino acids. The CDR3 spells CASSQTGTSGGTGEQFF. CDR3 nucleotide sequence: TGCGCCAGCAGCCAAACTGGGACTAGCGGGGGGACTGGTGAGCAGTTCTTC.

The chain couples TRBV7-9 to TRBJ1-2; 7 bases are a match to TRBD1. The CDR3 consists of 13 residues. V was pared by 5 bases and J by 6 bases, with 6 bases of the junction left unmatched. CDR1 and CDR2 (germline): SEHNR, FQNEAQ (reference sequence). The CDR3 reads CASSHDRANGYTF. Written as DNA, the CDR3 is TGTGCCAGCAGCCACGACAGGGCCAATGGCTACACCTTC. Filled out from reference TRBV7-9 and TRBJ1-2, the complete variable domain reads DTGVSQNPRHKITKRGQNVTFRCDPISEHNRLYWYRQTLGQGPEFLTYFQNEAQLEKSRLLSDRFSAERPKGSFSTLEIQRTEQGDSAMYLCASSHDRANGYTFGSGTRLTVV.

This clone was recorded once. This chain links TRBV6-5 with TRBJ2-2, with 7 bases that match TRBD2. The CDR3 contains 14 residues. Germline lookup yields CDR1 MNHEY and CDR2 SVGAGI. J was trimmed by 6 bases and V by 7 bases; bases with no gene match: 8. CDR3 amino acids: CASTYGEGAGELFF. DNA for the CDR3: TGTGCCAGCACCTACGGGGAGGGAGCCGGGGAGCTGTTTTTT.

A few counts support this clone. The rearrangement joins TRBV6-5 to TRBJ1-5, with D possibly matching TRBD1 (5 bases). The V gene's germline CDR1 is MNHEY and CDR2 SVGAGI. The CDR3 consists of 14 residues. Trimming took off 6 bases at V and 4 bases at J, with 13 bases between the two ends. DNA of the CDR3: TGTGCCAGCAGCACACGCGGGGGGAATCAGCCCCAGCATTTT. It is translated as CASSTRGGNQPQHF.

The CDR3: CASSPPQGRERFF. CDR3 coding DNA: TGTGCCAGTAGCCCCCCACAGGGCAGGGAGAGGTTCTTC. The genes are TRBV19 and TRBJ2-1; tentative D call: TRBD1 (6 bases). The V and J ends lost 6 bases and 15 bases respectively, with 21 bases between them. In germline, CDR1 is LNHDA, CDR2 SQIVND (reference sequence). This CDR3 contains 13 residues.